These 16 T cell receptor beta chains were all obtained from the same sample, sequenced in a study of blood T cells in healthy people across ages. A second PCR of 7 to 11 cycles used a sample-barcoded 5' primer and a J-beta primer mix. MiXCR was run by TCRdb on the 5' RACE reads, yielding one entry per CDR3 protein. The sample contains 500,000 to 650,000 distinct CDR3 sequences, about 25% of which appear only once. These data were likewise used in another study, on T cells of mothers and their children.

Sequenced sample: blood. These receptor sequences come from a boy between 2 and 15 years old in good health.

This clonotype was recorded at least ten times. The rearrangement links TRBV5-1 to TRBJ2-5; D gene ambiguous. CDR1 and CDR2 (germline): SGHRS, YFSETQ. This CDR3 has 15 amino acids. V lost 0 bases to trimming and J lost 2 bases, with 11 bases between them. The DNA of the CDR3 is TGCGCCAGCAGCTTGGACAGCCTCTTTCAAGAGACCCAGTACTTC. Translated, it gives CASSLDSLFQETQYF.

A single count supports this clonotype. V gene TRBV5-5 combines with J gene TRBJ2-7, with 10 positions matching TRBD2. In germline, CDR1 is SGHKS, CDR2 YYEKEE (reference sequence). The CDR3 has 17 residues. The J segment lost 4 bases and the V segment lost 4 bases, leaving 14 bases of the junction unmatched. The CDR3 nucleotides are TGTGCCAGCAGCGTGGACGTAGGACTAGCGGACCGTTACGAGCAGTACTTC. It specifies CASSVDVGLADRYEQYF. Filled out from reference TRBV5-5 and TRBJ2-7, the complete variable domain reads DAGVTQSPTHLIKTRGQQVTLRCSPISGHKSVSWYQQVLGQGPQFIFQYYEKEERGRGNFPDRFSARQFPNYSSELNVNALLLGDSALYLCASSVDVGLADRYEQYFGPGTRLTVT.

This clonotype was detected only once. V usage is TRBV25-1 and J usage is TRBJ2-3; D tentatively fits TRBD1 or TRBD2 (6 bases each). The length of the CDR3 is 16 residues. V dropped 0 bases and J dropped 4 bases, with 14 bases sitting between them. CDR1 MGHDK and CDR2 SYGVNS come from the germline V gene. The CDR3 coding sequence is TGTGCCAGCAGTGAATATATACAGGGAGGACCAGATACGCAGTATTTT. Encoded protein: CASSEYIQGGPDTQYF.

A few counts support this clonotype. The V gene is TRBV7-3, the J gene TRBJ2-1; no definite D call. Deletions cut 5 bases from V and 0 bases from J, with 14 bases between. CDR1 is SGHTA and CDR2 is FQGTGA in the germline V gene. The CDR3 sequence is 16 residues long. The CDR3 here is CASSPRFTSSYNEQFF. In nucleotides, the CDR3 is TGTGCCAGCAGCCCCCGTTTCACCAGCTCCTACAATGAGCAGTTCTTC.

This clonotype turned up a few times. The chain is built from TRBV20-1 and TRBJ1-2, with 8 bases that match TRBD1. Germline CDR1 reads DFQATT; CDR2 reads SNEGSKA (reference sequence). V was pared by 3 bases and J by 1 base, with 10 bases of the junction left unmatched. The CDR3 runs 16 residues. The chain's CDR3 is CSARSRGQVDNYGYTF. CDR3 DNA sequence: TGCAGTGCTAGGAGCAGGGGGCAGGTTGATAACTATGGCTACACCTTC.

This clonotype has a handful of counts. The chain couples TRBV11-2 to TRBJ2-5; D may be TRBD1 (5 bases). The J call may not be correct, given that the DNA end is closer to TRBJ2-7. The CDR3 consists of 15 residues. CDR1 SGHAT and CDR2 FQNNGV come from the germline V gene. The CDR3 bases are TGTGCCAGCAGCTTAAGGGGAACAGTCTCCTACGAGCAGTACTTC. It is translated as CASSLRGTVSYEQYF.

This clonotype was picked up a small number of times. This sequence joins TRBV18 and TRBJ2-5; D not certain. The CDR3 runs to 12 residues. CDR1 is KGHSH, CDR2 LQKENI, per germline. Trimming took 3 bases from V and 5 from J, leaving 7 bases between them. The chain's CDR3 is CASSPNPETQYF. DNA for the CDR3: TGTGCCAGCTCACCTAATCCGGAGACCCAGTACTTC. Supplemented by reference TRBV18 and TRBJ2-5, the full variable domain reads NAGVMQNPRHLVRRRGQEARLRCSPMKGHSHVYWYRQLPEEGLKFMVYLQKENIIDESGMPKERFSAEFPKEGPSILRIQQVVRGDSAAYFCASSPNPETQYFGPGTRLLVL.

V usage is TRBV7-2 and J usage is TRBJ2-3; the D gene is possibly TRBD2 (5 bases). Between the trimmed V and J ends, which lost 5 bases and 2 bases, there was a span of 20 bases. The germline V gene has CDR1 SGHTA and CDR2 FQGNSA. This CDR3 contains 17 residues. The DNA of the CDR3 is TGTGCCAGCAGCCTAAAGTCTAGCCCCACTTCCACAGATACGCAGTATTTT. This translates into CASSLKSSPTSTDTQYF.

In nucleotides, the CDR3 is TGTGCTAGTGGTTCGGGACAGCTCTATGGCTACACCTTC. Encoded protein: CASGSGQLYGYTF. The V gene is TRBV12-5, the J gene TRBJ1-2; 7 bases agree with TRBD1. Per the germline V gene, CDR1 is LGHNT and CDR2 is FRNRAP. This CDR3 region has 13 residues. V was clipped by 4 bases and J by 4 bases; unmatched bases: 3. Supplemented by reference TRBV12-5 and TRBJ1-2, the full variable domain reads DARVTQTPRHKVTEMGQEVTMRCQPILGHNTVFWYRQTMMQGLELLAYFRNRAPLDDSGMPKDRFSAEMPDATLATLKIQPSEPRDSAVYFCASGSGQLYGYTFGSGTRLTVV.

The genes are TRBV7-9 and TRBJ2-1, with D unclear. CDR1 and CDR2 from the germline V gene are SEHNR and FQNEAQ (reference sequence). This CDR3 region has 14 residues. V was pared by 0 bases and J by 8 bases, with 11 bases between. CDR3 in amino acids: CASSLANGPDEQFF. The CDR3 coding sequence is TGTGCCAGCAGCTTAGCGAACGGACCGGATGAGCAGTTCTTC.

The chain employs TRBV5-1 and TRBJ2-5; 7 nucleotides line up with TRBD2. CDR3 length equals 14 residues. Germline trimming cut 4 bases from V and 5 bases from J; bases unmatched to any gene: 8. The V gene's germline CDR1 is SGHRS and CDR2 YFSETQ. The CDR3 bases are TGCGCCAGCAGCCCCGGTTCCGGGGGGGAGACCCAGTACTTC. Encoded protein: CASSPGSGGETQYF.

The rearrangement uses TRBV4-2 and TRBJ2-5, with 11 bases identical to TRBD2. CDR3 length: 18 residues. V dropped 0 bases and J dropped 3; count of bases not matched to a gene: 9. Looked up from germline, CDR1 is LGHNA and CDR2 is YNFKEQ. In nucleotides, the CDR3 is TGTGCCAGCAGCCAAGATCCGTCTCTAGCGGGGGGCGAAGAGACCCAGTACTTC. As protein: CASSQDPSLAGGEETQYF.

This clonotype was observed a handful of times. The rearrangement links TRBV6-6 to TRBJ1-2; tentatively, D is TRBD1 (5 bases). CDR1 and CDR2 from the germline V gene are MNHNY and SVGAGI (reference sequence). V gave up 2 bases and J gave up 6 bases, with 10 bases separating them. This CDR3 contains 13 residues. DNA of the CDR3: TGTGCCAGCAGTTACCGGAAAGGGGATGGCTACACCTTC. Its translation: CASSYRKGDGYTF.

This clonotype was observed a handful of times. The chain carries TRBV9 and TRBJ2-5; D is unclear. TRBJ2-1 matches the DNA end more closely, so the J call is doubtful. Germline V gives CDR1 SGDLS, CDR2 YYNGEE. The CDR3 contains 14 residues. The CDR3 bases are TGTGCCAGCAGCCCCCGGTCGTCAAGCCATGAGCAGTTCTTC. This codes for CASSPRSSSHEQFF.

This clonotype was detected many times. The rearrangement links TRBV12-3 or TRBV12-4 to TRBJ2-7, with 12 nucleotides matching TRBD2. The V segment lost 6 bases and the J segment 3 bases; nucleotides outside the gene matches: 6. The CDR3 is made up of 15 amino acids. CDR3 sequence: CASSRTGLAGYEQYF. DNA of the CDR3: TGTGCCAGCAGCCGCACGGGACTAGCGGGCTACGAGCAGTACTTC.

This sequence joins TRBV20-1 and TRBJ2-2; no definite D call. The length of the CDR3 is 16 residues. Trimming left V 2 bases short and J 4 bases short, with 17 bases between. Germline CDR1 and CDR2: DFQATT and SNEGSKA (reference sequence). The CDR3: CSARSHRPLGTGELFF. CDR3 sequence (DNA): TGCAGTGCTAGATCACATCGTCCCTTGGGCACCGGGGAGCTGTTTTTT.